Given below is one TCR beta chain in context. Germline V gene data show CDR1 as SEHNR and CDR2 as FQNEAQ (reference sequence). The CDR3 loop spans 13 amino acids. V was shortened by 0 bases and J by 7 bases, with 9 bases between the two germline ends. Original processing notes: Amplification from reference gene primers served as the basis for estimated nucleated cell counts. Assay: immunoSEQ multiplex PCR; the TCRdb copy retains only in-frame clones and omits some. That table supplies the V and J calls and clone size; D and trimming were determined from the DNA. The sample yields about 400,000 clones, about 89% seen once. The sample comes from a study of blood T cell repertoires in COVID-19. About the research overall: Sites in the United States, Italy and Spain provided acute and convalescent COVID-19 samples.

The chain uses TRBV7-9 and TRBJ1-1, with D tentatively TRBD1 (5 bases). Sequencing used peripheral blood. The clonotype comes from a woman aged 25-40 years with acute or convalescent COVID-19. The DNA for the CDR3 is TGTGCCAGCAGCTTAGCGCAGGGAATTGAAGCTTTCTTT. Translation gives CASSLAQGIEAFF.